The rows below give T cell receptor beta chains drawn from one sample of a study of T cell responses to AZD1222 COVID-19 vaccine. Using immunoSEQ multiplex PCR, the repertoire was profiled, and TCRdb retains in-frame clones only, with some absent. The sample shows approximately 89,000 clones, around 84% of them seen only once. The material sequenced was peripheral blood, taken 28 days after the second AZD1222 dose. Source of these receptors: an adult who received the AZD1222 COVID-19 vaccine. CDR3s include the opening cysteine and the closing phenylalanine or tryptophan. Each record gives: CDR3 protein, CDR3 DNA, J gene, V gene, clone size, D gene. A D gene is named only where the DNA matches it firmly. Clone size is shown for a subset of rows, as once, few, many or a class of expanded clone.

CDR3aa: CAWSETVSPLHF
CDR3nt: TGTGCCTGGAGTGAAACAGTTTCACCCCTCCACTTT
j_gene: TRBJ1-6
v_gene: TRBV30
abundance: .
d_gene: .

CDR3aa: CASSLLGLAGRYNEQFF
CDR3nt: TGTGCCAGCAGCTTGCTCGGACTAGCGGGGAGATACAATGAGCAGTTCTTC
j_gene: TRBJ2-1
v_gene: TRBV5-4
abundance: .
d_gene: TRBD2

CDR3aa: CATSVGGTDTEAFF
CDR3nt: TGTGCCACCAGTGTCGGGGGAACGGACACTGAAGCTTTCTTT
j_gene: TRBJ1-1
v_gene: TRBV24-1
abundance: once
d_gene: .

CDR3aa: CASSAFRDSGRDTQYF
CDR3nt: TGTGCCAGCAGCGCATTCCGGGACAGCGGTCGGGATACGCAGTATTTT
j_gene: TRBJ2-3
v_gene: TRBV2
abundance: .
d_gene: TRBD1

CDR3aa: CATSDPGTPGELFF
CDR3nt: TGTGCCACCAGTGATCCCGGGACTCCCGGGGAGCTGTTTTTT
j_gene: TRBJ2-2
v_gene: TRBV24-1
abundance: .
d_gene: .

CDR3aa: CASSSDRNTEAFF
CDR3nt: TGTGCCAGCAGCTCCGACAGGAACACTGAAGCTTTCTTT
j_gene: TRBJ1-1
v_gene: TRBV7-2
abundance: few
d_gene: .

CDR3aa: CASSESLQPYEQYF
CDR3nt: TGCGCCAGCAGTGAGTCGTTACAGCCCTACGAGCAGTACTTC
j_gene: TRBJ2-7
v_gene: TRBV10-1
abundance: .
d_gene: .

CDR3aa: CAGDKGGNTEAFF
CDR3nt: TGTGCCGGCGACAAGGGGGGGAACACTGAAGCTTTCTTT
j_gene: TRBJ1-1
v_gene: TRBV30
abundance: .
d_gene: .

CDR3aa: CASSLGVNTEAFF
CDR3nt: TGCGCCAGCAGCTTGGGGGTGAACACTGAAGCTTTCTTT
j_gene: TRBJ1-1
v_gene: TRBV5-1
abundance: .
d_gene: .

CDR3aa: CASSPNVGYGYTF
CDR3nt: TGTGCCAGCAGCCCTAACGTTGGCTATGGCTACACCTTC
j_gene: TRBJ1-2
v_gene: TRBV27
abundance: .
d_gene: .

CDR3aa: CASSTTSTDTQYF
CDR3nt: TGTGCCAGCAGCACAACTAGTACAGATACGCAGTATTTT
j_gene: TRBJ2-3
v_gene: TRBV7-7
abundance: .
d_gene: .

CDR3aa: CASSLSLERGSSYEQYF
CDR3nt: TGTGCCAGCAGCTTAAGTTTAGAGCGGGGGAGCTCCTACGAGCAGTACTTC
j_gene: TRBJ2-7
v_gene: TRBV7-2
abundance: .
d_gene: TRBD2

CDR3aa: CASSEAQGNTIYF
CDR3nt: TGTGCCAGCAGTGAAGCTCAGGGAAACACCATATATTTT
j_gene: TRBJ1-3
v_gene: TRBV2
abundance: .
d_gene: .

CDR3aa: CAIIAGENTGELFF
CDR3nt: TGTGCCATCATAGCGGGGGAGAACACCGGGGAGCTGTTTTTT
j_gene: TRBJ2-2
v_gene: TRBV10-3
abundance: .
d_gene: TRBD2

CDR3aa: CASSREGGEQFF
CDR3nt: TGTGCCAGCAGCCGTGAGGGGGGTGAGCAGTTCTTC
j_gene: TRBJ2-1
v_gene: TRBV11-2
abundance: once
d_gene: .

CDR3aa: CASSSITGTGYHEQYF
CDR3nt: TGCGCCAGCAGCTCGATTACCGGGACAGGGTACCACGAGCAGTACTTC
j_gene: TRBJ2-7
v_gene: TRBV5-1
abundance: .
d_gene: TRBD1